This TCR beta chain was obtained from a study of Ad26.COV2.S vaccination and SARS-CoV-2 variants. Across the whole study: The Ad26.COV2.S arm of the COV1001 trial was where the donor was placed.

CDR3 length: 12 amino acids. Germline CDR1 is SGHTS and CDR2 is YDEGEE. Trimming pared 1 base from V and 5 bases from J, leaving 6 bases between. Of note for this clone: The target antigen is unknown.

The treatment denotes: over 15 received Ad26.COV2.S at low or high dose, single or two shots; 5 received placebo; per-sample allocation not given. Collection of samples fell on day 63 after the first vaccine or placebo injection. The study's findings and limits: Those who received the vaccine showed greater spike-specific TCR breadth than those given placebo.

Measured with immunoSEQ multiplex PCR; TCRdb has only the in-frame clones, and not every one. The table includes 250,000 to 300,000 clones, 80% to 90% detected once. This chain joins TRBV5-8 and TRBJ1-2; D unclear. The TCR sequence derives from a person between 18 and 60 years old who received the Ad26.COV2.S COVID-19 vaccine or a placebo. The sample here was peripheral blood, taken in a trial of Ad26.COV2.S vaccine versus placebo. CDR3 region: CASSLRGYGYTF. The DNA for the CDR3 is TGTGCCAGCAGCTTGAGAGGGTATGGCTACACCTTC.